The 11 T cell receptor beta chains presented below share a single source sample, sequenced in a study of post-analysis software for immune sequencing data. Study results and caveats: Relative to controls, patients had 4 or 5 TRBV segments at higher frequency, with TRBV5-6, TRBV5-1 and TRBV20-1 among these.

Libraries were made from TCR beta cDNA, and they carried unique molecular identifiers. TCRdb re-analysed the PCR reads in MiXCR, keeping a single row per CDR3 protein. Altogether about 820,000 distinct CDR3 sequences are present, 53% being singletons, with the ten largest covering about 4.8%. The antigens for these receptors are not known. The sequencing sample was made of blood. The receptors shown here come from a girl between 10 and 17 years old with multiple sclerosis.

V is TRBV29-1 and J is TRBJ2-3; 7 bases map to TRBD2. Germline-derived CDR1 and CDR2 are SQVTM and ANQGSEA. Trimming at V came to 4 bases and at J to 3 bases, leaving 10 bases not matched to a gene. This CDR3 has 15 residues. The CDR3 region is CSVVGLSSGTDTQYF. CDR3 nucleotide sequence: TGCAGCGTTGTGGGGTTGTCTAGCGGAACAGATACGCAGTATTTT.

The chain joins TRBV29-1 to TRBJ2-1; no firm D call. Trimming took off 4 bases at V and 7 bases at J, with 5 bases between the two ends. The CDR3 has 10 amino acids. Germline V CDR1 and CDR2: SQVTM, ANQGSEA. The CDR3: CSVALNEQFF. The CDR3 DNA reads TGCAGCGTTGCTTTGAATGAGCAGTTCTTC.

This clonotype was seen a handful of times. The chain recombines TRBV7-6 with TRBJ1-4, with D possibly matching TRBD1 (5 bases). V lost 6 bases and J 7 bases, leaving 15 bases between the germline ends. Germline V gene lookup returns CDR1 SGHVS and CDR2 FNYEAQ. This CDR3 comprises 14 residues. The CDR3 coding sequence is TGTGCCAGCAGTCCCGGGACGAAGGGTGAAAAACTGTTTTTT. Amino acids: CASSPGTKGEKLFF.

This chain links TRBV28 with TRBJ2-1; no firm D call. This CDR3 region has 14 residues. Germline lookup yields CDR1 MDHEN and CDR2 SYDVKM. Trimming removed 5 bases at V and 4 bases at J, with 12 bases between. The DNA for the CDR3 is TGTGCCAGCAGTGCTCGTCTAGGGTACAATGAGCAGTTCTTC. Protein sequence: CASSARLGYNEQFF.

This rearrangement joins TRBV3-1 to TRBJ1-2, with D possibly being TRBD1 (6 bases). The germline CDR1 and CDR2 sequences are LGHDT and YNNKEL (reference sequence). The CDR3 totals 14 residues. V was clipped by 0 bases and J by 6 bases, with 11 bases between them. The CDR3 loop reads CASSQDQTGHGYTF. The DNA for the CDR3 is TGTGCCAGCAGCCAAGATCAAACAGGGCATGGCTACACCTTC.

The chain employs TRBV5-1 and TRBJ1-2; perhaps TRBD1 as D (5 bases). This CDR3 is built from 17 residues. Trimming stripped 4 bases from V and 1 base from J, with 20 bases between. Germline CDR1 reads SGHRS; CDR2 reads YFSETQ. Here the CDR3 reads CASSPRISGNNNYGYTF. DNA for the CDR3: TGCGCCAGCAGCCCCCGTATTTCAGGGAACAATAACTATGGCTACACCTTC.

The chain is built from TRBV20-1 and TRBJ2-1; 10 bases are a match to TRBD2. The germline V gene encodes CDR1 DFQATT and CDR2 SNEGSKA (reference sequence). The J segment lost 2 bases and the V segment lost 3 bases, leaving 7 bases of the junction unmatched. This CDR3 has 16 amino acids. The CDR3 sequence is CSASPPAGGTYNEQFF. For the CDR3, the DNA is TGCAGTGCTAGCCCCCCAGCGGGAGGGACCTACAATGAGCAGTTCTTC.

The J gene is TRBJ2-7, the V gene TRBV7-8, with TRBD1 matching 10 bases. The trim removed 5 bases at V and 3 bases at J, leaving 4 bases unmatched. Germline assignment: CDR1 SGHVS and CDR2 FQNEAQ. The CDR3 is made up of 14 amino acids. Written as DNA, the CDR3 is TGTGCCAGCAGCGCGACAGGGGGCCACTACGAGCAGTACTTC. This encodes CASSATGGHYEQYF.

The sample holds one count of this clonotype. In DNA, the CDR3 is TGTGCCAGCACCTATAGCGGGGGAACCTACGAGCAGTACTTC. Amino acid sequence: CASTYSGGTYEQYF. The chain couples TRBV12-3 or TRBV12-4 to TRBJ2-7; 9 bases map to TRBD2. This CDR3 has 14 residues. The V gene end was trimmed by 7 bases and the J gene end by 2 bases; junction bases not matched to a gene: 6.

The V and J genes are TRBV5-1 and TRBJ2-1; TRBD2 might be the D (7 bases). Between the trimmed V and J ends, which lost 2 bases and 4 bases, there was a span of 13 bases. Germline values: CDR1 SGHRS, CDR2 YFSETQ. The CDR3 has 15 residues. The chain's CDR3 is CASSFEGGGYNEQFF. The CDR3, as DNA: TGCGCCAGCAGCTTTGAGGGGGGGGGTTACAATGAGCAGTTCTTC.

This clonotype occurred a few times. The V call is TRBV29-1, the J call TRBJ2-4; weak D call: TRBD2 (7 bases). With the DNA end fitting TRBJ2-5 better, the J assignment may be wrong. From germline, CDR1 is SQVTM and CDR2 ANQGSEA. This CDR3 contains 14 residues. The CDR3 sequence: CSVEVGRGLETQYF. CDR3 DNA: TGCAGCGTTGAAGTCGGGCGGGGGCTGGAGACCCAGTACTTC.